The entry that follows covers one T cell receptor (beta chain) sequence. Germline CDR1 is SGHNT and CDR2 is YENEEA. With V trimmed by 5 bases and J by 4 bases, 6 bases remained unmatched. This CDR3 region has 15 residues. The data originate from a study of blood T cells in healthy people across ages. The use of a sample-barcoded 5' primer and a J-beta primer mix characterized a second PCR of roughly 6 to 12 cycles. Sequencing of every sample gave 2.5 million or more CDR3-containing paired-end reads. One entry per CDR3 protein results from TCRdb running MiXCR on the 5' RACE reads. The sample lists fewer than 700,000 distinct CDR3 sequences, less than 60% occurring once.

Input material: blood. This chain joins TRBV11-3 and TRBJ2-1; 9 bases are a match to TRBD1. The sequence came from a man older than 75 in good health. CDR3 in DNA: TGTGCCAGCAGCCTGGACAGGGGTCTATACAATGAGCAGTTCTTC. This gives the protein CASSLDRGLYNEQFF. Variable domain in full (rest from reference TRBV11-3 and TRBJ2-1): EAGVVQSPRYKIIEKKQPVAFWCNPISGHNTLYWYLQNLGQGPELLIRYENEEAVDDSQLPKDRFSAERLKGVDSTLKIQPAELGDSAVYLCASSLDRGLYNEQFFGPGTRLTVL.